This TCR beta chain stems from a study of shared clonotypes between healthy human individuals. Study-level background: CD4 naive cells filled three plates per donor, CD4 memory three, CD8 naive two and CD8 memory one.

The assay was immunoSEQ multiplex PCR, and TCRdb's table has in-frame clones only and misses some. The profile shows 1,400,000 or so clones, around 98.5% of them singletons. A note on this clone: The antigen remains unidentified.

Study findings and constraints: The study generally estimated greater richness for naive than memory subsets.

From germline, CDR1 is SGHVS and CDR2 FNYEAQ. The CDR3 loop spans 16 amino acids. Trimming cost V 6 bases and J 0 bases; bases outside gene matches: 5. This clonotype was obtained from a young man in good health. The chain couples TRBV7-6 to TRBJ2-1; 10 bases match TRBD2. Sequenced sample: naive CD4+ T cells sorted from blood. Subset in this sample: CD45RA+ positively selected. CDR3 loop: CASSFRLAGSYNEQFF. As DNA, the CDR3 is TGTGCCAGCAGTTTCAGACTAGCGGGCTCCTACAATGAGCAGTTCTTC.